This note documents a single T cell receptor (beta chain) sequence. This clonotype was seen repeatedly, ten times or more. What antigen it recognizes has not been identified. Base qualities are missing; no much larger clone stands one base away. The data were taken from a study of Graves' ophthalmopathy and Graves' hyperthyroidism (dated by TCRdb to the late 2010s). Context from the whole study: Peripheral blood samples were taken at the time of initial diagnosis, before any treatment was given. The study used TCR beta repertoire signatures to distinguish Graves' ophthalmopathy from Graves' hyperthyroidism and to predict progression to ophthalmopathy. In total, some 130 blood samples were TCR-sequenced: 40 to 45 ophthalmopathy, some 75 hyperthyroidism and approximately 17 hyperthyroidism-to-ophthalmopathy patients. To explore V-J signatures that separate ophthalmopathy from hyperthyroidism, a discovery set of 95 to 100 patients was enrolled, consisting of approximately 45 with ophthalmopathy and around 60 with stable hyperthyroidism. An independent validation cohort was composed of around 19 hyperthyroidism patients and around 16 patients who later progressed from hyperthyroidism to ophthalmopathy. T-cell repertoires of thyroid tissue and blood were compared in 5 or 6 hyperthyroidism patients. Following sampling, methimazole starting at 30 mg daily was administered to hyperthyroidism patients, and high-dose intravenous methylprednisolone was administered to ophthalmopathy patients. The 100 discovery patients were randomly divided into training and test sets at a 7:3 ratio. The full study reports these points: Most expanded thyroid clonotypes with frequency above 0.001 were also detected in blood, suggesting blood repertoires may reflect the thyroid immune response. Sample size was not statistically predetermined, and group allocation was not concealed from the investigators. Ophthalmopathy was separated from stable hyperthyroidism by the 13-signature model with roughly 90% sensitivity and roughly 82% specificity in cross-validation and with 80%/75% in the test set. In validation, the model predicted ophthalmopathy progression with about 70% sensitivity and approximately 72% specificity; more than ten predicted patients were CT-confirmed with GO in a median of approximately 6.5 months.

Including cysteine and phenylalanine, the CDR3 has 11 amino acids. Only CDR3 DNA is held: 33 bases, read in frame from base 1. V drops 8 bases and J drops 2 bases, leaving 6 bases in between. From a lookup of the germline V gene, CDR1 and CDR2 are MNHEY and SVGAGI. Ophthalmopathy patients had moderately to severely active disease, Clinical Activity Score of at least 3, NOSPECS grade of at least 4, and disease duration under 3 months. Patients with other autoimmune diseases, uncontrolled infections, pregnancy or lactation were excluded. Diagnosis was based on clinical symptoms, serum thyroxine, TRAb, thyroid ultrasound and orbital computed tomography. Using Ficoll-Paque density gradient centrifugation, PBMCs were isolated from 10 ml of fresh peripheral blood. Trizol reagent was used to extract the total RNA, and its quality was then checked on an Agilent 2100 Bioanalyzer. For repertoire sequencing, TCR beta CDR3 regions were amplified from RNA transcripts. The first round of RT-PCR was done with HTBI primers and the Qiagen OneStep RT-PCR kit, and was followed by a second round of multiplex PCR, then size selection and purification. The libraries underwent paired-end sequencing with 100 bp reads on an Illumina HiSeq2000. The source study handled its data this way. SOAPnuke was used to process the reads, throwing out any read that had adapters, had uncalled bases, had a mean Phred below 15, or lacked an exact constant-primer or identifier match. COPE v1.2.5 was used to merge the high-quality paired reads. Each unique nucleotide sequence was defined as a clonotype, and clonotypes were aligned to IMGT TRB V, D and J references with MiTCR v1.1. The analysis was limited to V-J combinations with a frequency above 0.0001, which together covered roughly 99% of repertoires. A TCR clonal expansion and chaos score per V-J combination was defined as the ratio of F50 clonal expansion to chaos observed in the TCRdist matrix. Welch's t-statistics and random forest were used to narrow the features down to approximately twelve V-J combinations, which were then fed into a naive Bayes classifier. The similarity between thyroid and blood repertoires was quantified using the Morisita-Horn index. The public reads were quality trimmed at Q25 with fastp and then assembled into clones with MiXCR by TCRdb, keeping productive beta chains. Every CDR3 protein is listed once, alongside the most common genes and DNA of its rows. The V and J calls follow TCRdb's processing rather than the paper's. This sample gives under 250,000 distinct CDR3 sequences in total; about 32% of them show up just once. About 9.1% of the sample goes to the ten largest clones.

Sequencing was performed on peripheral blood. The rearranged chain carries TRBV6-5 and TRBJ1-1, with the D segment identity uncertain. The TCR sequence derives from a middle-aged man with Graves' ophthalmopathy. Donor details come from another sample of the same person, matched by shared clones. The nucleotides are TGTGCCAGCGTCTCAAACACTGAAGCTTTCTTT. Its coded protein is CASVSNTEAFF.